The rows below give T cell receptor beta chains drawn from one sample of a study of Ad26.COV2.S vaccination and SARS-CoV-2 variants. Only in-frame clones appear in the TCRdb table, and some are missing; sequencing was by immunoSEQ multiplex PCR. This table has around 400,000 clones, 75% to 95% appearing once. Specimen: peripheral blood, collected in a trial of Ad26.COV2.S vaccine versus placebo. These receptors all come from a person between 18 and 60 years old who received the Ad26.COV2.S COVID-19 vaccine or a placebo. CDR3s include the opening cysteine and the closing phenylalanine or tryptophan. The D gene is left open where the match is weak. The listing skips clone size in some rows; elsewhere it reads once, few, many or a size class.

clone size,J gene,D gene,V gene,CDR3 DNA,CDR3 protein
NA,TRBJ2-7,NA,TRBV4-1,TGCGCCAGCAGCCAAGAGGAGGGGGCGGGTGAGCAGTACTTC,CASSQEEGAGEQYF
NA,TRBJ2-7,TRBD2,TRBV6-2/TRBV6-3,TGTGCCAGCAGTTACTTAACTAGCGGGAGGGATTCCTACGAGCAGTACTTC,CASSYLTSGRDSYEQYF
NA,TRBJ2-2,NA,TRBV7-9,TGTGCCAGCAGCTTCGGACATTTCCGGGACACTAACACCGGGGAGCTGTTTTTT,CASSFGHFRDTNTGELFF
NA,TRBJ2-1,NA,TRBV12-3/TRBV12-4,TGTGCCAGCACCGTAGGGGCATGGAATGAGCAGTTCTTC,CASTVGAWNEQFF
NA,TRBJ2-1,NA,TRBV5-1,TGCGCCAGCAGCTTGGCAACTGAGCAGTTCTTC,CASSLATEQFF
NA,TRBJ2-5,TRBD1,TRBV19,TGTGCCAGTAGTAGCGGGACAGGGGGTGGGGAGACCCAGTACTTC,CASSSGTGGGETQYF
NA,TRBJ1-5,NA,TRBV6-2/TRBV6-3,TGTGCCAGCACCCCGGGCCTTCGTCAGCCCCAGCATTTT,CASTPGLRQPQHF
few,TRBJ1-6,NA,TRBV9,TGTGCCAGCAGCGTAGACAAGACAAAGCATTCACCCCTCCACTTT,CASSVDKTKHSPLHF
NA,TRBJ2-5,NA,TRBV12-3/TRBV12-4,TGTGCCAGCAGTTTTTCAGTCCAAGAGACCCAGTACTTC,CASSFSVQETQYF
NA,TRBJ2-7,NA,TRBV5-1,TGCGCCAGCAGCGGTACTCCGGGTCCCCCCTACGAGCAGTACTTC,CASSGTPGPPYEQYF
NA,TRBJ1-2,TRBD1,TRBV18,TGTGCCAGCTCAGGAGACAGGGCCTATGGCTACACCTTC,CASSGDRAYGYTF
NA,TRBJ2-2,NA,TRBV27,TGTGCCAGCAGTTTATTCCCCAGCCGGGAGCTGTTTTTT,CASSLFPSRELFF
NA,TRBJ1-6,NA,TRBV6-2/TRBV6-3,TGTGCCAGCAGTTACGTTCGAGGGGCCGCGGAAAATTCACCCCTCCACTTT,CASSYVRGAAENSPLHF